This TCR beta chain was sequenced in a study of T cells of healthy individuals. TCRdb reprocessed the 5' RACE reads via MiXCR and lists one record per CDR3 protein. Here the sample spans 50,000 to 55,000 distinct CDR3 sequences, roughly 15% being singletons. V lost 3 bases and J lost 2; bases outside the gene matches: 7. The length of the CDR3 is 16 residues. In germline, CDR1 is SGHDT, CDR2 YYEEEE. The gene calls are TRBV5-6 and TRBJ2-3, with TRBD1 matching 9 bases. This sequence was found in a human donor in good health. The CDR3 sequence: CASSWGGTGFTDTQYF. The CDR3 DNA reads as TGTGCCAGCAGCTGGGGTGGGACAGGGTTCACAGATACGCAGTATTTT.